This T cell receptor (beta chain) was obtained from a study of radiotherapy plus CTLA-4 blockade in lung cancer. Findings and caveats of the study: Radiotherapy with ipilimumab was followed by blood expansion of tumor-derived clones. Best predicting response, reportedly, were early blood T cell clone dynamics, with interferon-beta.

Produced via immunoSEQ multiplex PCR; TCRdb's table is partial and in-frame only. The sample shows around 37,000 clones, about four fifths of them seen only once. Worth noting for this clone: Antigen unknown.

The V gene end was trimmed by 4 bases and the J gene end by 6 bases; junction bases not matched to a gene: 10. The length of the CDR3 is 15 residues. Germline CDR1 reads SGHDT; CDR2 reads YYEEEE. People whose metastatic non-small-cell lung cancer was chemo-refractory got focal radiation along with CTLA-4 blockade by ipilimumab. The chain combines TRBV5-6 with TRBJ2-1; 7 bases are shared with TRBD2. The sequence came from a human donor with non-small cell lung cancer that progressed on radiotherapy plus ipilimumab. This specimen consisted of peripheral blood, obtained from a patient treated with radiotherapy plus ipilimumab. CDR3 DNA sequence: TGTGCCAGCAGCCCCACTAGCGAAGGAAGCAATGAGCAGTTCTTC. This translates into CASSPTSEGSNEQFF.